One sample yielded the 10 T cell receptor beta chains listed below, sequenced in a study of blood T cell repertoires in COVID-19. Produced via immunoSEQ multiplex PCR; TCRdb's table is partial and in-frame only. Counted here are some 320,000 clones, about nine tenths occurring once; the ten biggest clones make up approximately 7.2%. Sequencing was performed on peripheral blood. The receptors here all came from a woman in her 30s who had recovered from COVID-19.

The chain recombines TRBV28 with TRBJ1-2, with D maybe TRBD1 (5 bases). The germline CDR1 and CDR2 sequences are MDHEN and SYDVKM. Trimming removed 2 bases at V and 2 bases at J, with 9 bases between. This CDR3 spans 14 amino acids. As DNA, the CDR3 is TGTGCCAGCAGTTTAACGGACATAAACTATGGCTACACCTTC. It yields the protein CASSLTDINYGYTF.

The V and J genes are TRBV4-1 and TRBJ1-1; the match to TRBD1 covers 7 bases. V lost 1 base to trimming and J lost 6 bases; unmatched junction nucleotides: 14. CDR1 is MGHRA, CDR2 YSYEKL, per germline. The CDR3 runs 17 residues. CDR3 sequence: CASSQAPPRDRWAEAFF. CDR3 in DNA: TGCGCCAGCAGCCAAGCCCCGCCCCGGGACAGATGGGCTGAAGCTTTCTTT.

This chain joins TRBV7-9 and TRBJ1-5; D is uncertain. Trimming stripped 2 bases from V and 1 base from J, with 6 bases between. The germline CDR1 and CDR2 sequences are SEHNR and FQNEAQ (reference sequence). This CDR3 contains 14 residues. The CDR3 region has the DNA TGTGCCAGCAGCTTATCCCAGAGCAATCAGCCCCAGCATTTT. Amino acid sequence: CASSLSQSNQPQHF.

The gene calls are TRBV11-1 and TRBJ1-6; 7 positions match TRBD1. The CDR3 extends over 14 amino acids. V shed 0 bases and J 14 bases; nucleotides not matched to a gene: 7. Germline V gene data show CDR1 as SGHAT and CDR2 as FQDESV (reference sequence). The CDR3 nucleotides read TGTGCCAGCAGCTTAGCGCGGGTCCAGGGGGCCCTCCACTTT. Amino acid sequence: CASSLARVQGALHF.

V usage is TRBV6-5 and J usage is TRBJ1-1; no definite D call. The germline V gene has CDR1 MNHEY and CDR2 SVGAGI. The CDR3 is 12 residues long. Trimming left V 6 bases short and J 6 bases short, with 11 bases between. The CDR3 region has the DNA TGTGCCAGCAGGGCGGTGGATGCTGAAGCTTTCTTT. This codes for CASRAVDAEAFF.

The V gene is TRBV27, the J gene TRBJ2-7; perhaps TRBD2 as D (6 bases). Trimming pared 4 bases from V and 2 bases from J, leaving 9 bases between. CDR1 and CDR2 (germline): MNHEY, SMNVEV (reference sequence). The CDR3 has 13 residues. The CDR3 loop reads CASSWRGPYEQYF. CDR3 sequence (DNA): TGTGCCAGCAGTTGGAGGGGCCCCTACGAGCAGTACTTC.

J is TRBJ2-7 and V is TRBV21-1; the D call in the table, TRBD2, was not verified against the DNA. TRBV21-1 is described as a pseudogene. The CDR3 has 18 amino acids. The CDR3 DNA reads as TGTGCCAGCAGCAAAGGTTTTGGGGGGGCTCCTGGAAACCCCGAGCAGTACTTC. It yields the protein CASSKGFGGAPGNPEQYF.

V gene TRBV2 combines with J gene TRBJ1-3; D is unresolved. CDR3 length: 15 amino acids. V dropped 6 bases and J dropped 4 bases, with 16 bases sitting between them. Germline V gene data show CDR1 as SNHLY and CDR2 as FYNNEI. The CDR3 is CASSSTGRGGNTIYF. DNA for the CDR3: TGTGCCAGCAGCTCGACGGGCAGAGGGGGAAACACCATATATTTT.

The rearrangement links TRBV28 to TRBJ2-1; 16 bases align to TRBD2. The germline CDR1 and CDR2 sequences are MDHEN and SYDVKM. The junction had 12 bases not matched to a gene; V was cut back by 5 bases and J by 2 bases. The CDR3 covers 20 residues. This CDR3 is CASSAPSGTSGGETYNEQFF. As DNA, the CDR3 is TGTGCCAGCAGTGCGCCTTCCGGGACTAGCGGGGGGGAAACCTACAATGAGCAGTTCTTC.

The chain carries TRBV28 and TRBJ1-1; 7 bases fit TRBD1. Per germline, CDR1 MDHEN and CDR2 SYDVKM. V shed 11 bases, J shed 0 bases, and the junction held 6 bases outside the gene matches. The CDR3 runs to 13 residues. The CDR3 spells CAGSDRLNTEAFF. The CDR3 DNA sequence: TGTGCCGGCTCGGACAGGCTGAACACTGAAGCTTTCTTT.